This T cell receptor beta chain was sequenced during a study of radiation and T cells in renal cell carcinoma. The table came from immunoSEQ multiplex PCR; TCRdb's copy has only in-frame clones and leaves some out. The table includes over 60,000 clones, 75% to 90% detected once. Germline V lookup: CDR1 SEHNR, CDR2 FQNEAQ (reference sequence). V was pared by 8 bases and J by 3 bases, with 17 bases between. The CDR3 spans 14 residues. Regarding the study as a whole: Pretreatment tumor biopsies were lacking, so baseline clonotypes are unknown. In blood, top tumor clones expanded by 2 weeks, shrinking by 4.

Comment on this clone: Its antigen is currently unknown.

Time point noted: blood 4 weeks post-SBRT, at nephrectomy. Regarding treatment: 15 Gy SBRT to primary tumor, nephrectomy 4 weeks later. The patient's renal cell carcinoma had clear cell pathology. Sequences were derived from blood, sampled from a patient whose treatment included radiotherapy and nephrectomy. The chain couples TRBV7-9 to TRBJ2-7, with D perhaps matching TRBD2 (5 bases). The sequence was collected from a woman aged 55-69 years with renal cell carcinoma. CDR3 sequence: CASGREFPIYEQYF. CDR3 DNA: TGTGCCAGCGGAAGGGAGTTCCCGATCTACGAGCAGTACTTC.